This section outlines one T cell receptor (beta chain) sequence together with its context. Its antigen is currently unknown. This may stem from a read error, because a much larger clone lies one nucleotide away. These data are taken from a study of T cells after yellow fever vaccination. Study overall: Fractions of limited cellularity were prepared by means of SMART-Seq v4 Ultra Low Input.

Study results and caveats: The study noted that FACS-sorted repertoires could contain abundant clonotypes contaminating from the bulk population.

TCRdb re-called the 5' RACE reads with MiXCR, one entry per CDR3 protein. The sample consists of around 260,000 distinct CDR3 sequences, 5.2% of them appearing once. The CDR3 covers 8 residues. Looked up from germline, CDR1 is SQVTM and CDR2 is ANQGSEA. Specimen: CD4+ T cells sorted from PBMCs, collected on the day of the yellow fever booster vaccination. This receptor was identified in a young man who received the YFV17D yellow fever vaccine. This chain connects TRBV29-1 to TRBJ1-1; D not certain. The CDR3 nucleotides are TGCAGAGATCCTGAAGCTTTCTTT. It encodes CRDPEAFF.